A selection of T cell receptor beta chains follows, all from one sample in a study of vaccination and CD4 T cells after COVID-19. TCRdb redid the calling of the PCR reads with MiXCR, one entry per CDR3 protein. The repertoire holds around 5,500 distinct CDR3 sequences, 71% seen once, with approximately 19% in the top ten. The antigens for these receptors are not known. Sequences were obtained from CD4+ T cells from blood, cultured in vitro. Receptor source: a human donor who had recovered from COVID-19. Each CDR3 is given with its conserved first and last residue. The order of the fields is clone size, V gene, D gene, J gene, CDR3 DNA, CDR3 protein. A D gene is named only where the DNA matches it firmly. Part of the rows lack a size; the others show once, few, many or a class for expanded clones.

clone size: NA
V gene: TRBV20-1
D gene: NA
J gene: TRBJ1-2
CDR3 DNA: TGCAGTGCTCCCCGGGACACAGGGTACTCGGGCTACACCTTC
CDR3 protein: CSAPRDTGYSGYTF

clone size: NA
V gene: TRBV9
D gene: TRBD1
J gene: TRBJ1-5
CDR3 DNA: TGTGCCAGCAGCGTAGAGGGGACAGGGAACCAGCCCCAGCATTTT
CDR3 protein: CASSVEGTGNQPQHF

clone size: hyperexpanded
V gene: TRBV21-1
D gene: NA
J gene: TRBJ2-7
CDR3 DNA: TGTGCCAGCAGCACACGACAGGGTTGTTTCCACGAGCAGTACTTC
CDR3 protein: CASSTRQGCFHEQYF

clone size: NA
V gene: TRBV12-3/TRBV12-4
D gene: TRBD1
J gene: TRBJ2-7
CDR3 DNA: TGTGCCAGCAGCTCTGACAGGGCCTACGAGCAGTACTTC
CDR3 protein: CASSSDRAYEQYF

clone size: NA
V gene: TRBV25-1
D gene: NA
J gene: TRBJ1-5
CDR3 DNA: TGTGCCAGCAGTGAAAGTGGGGGCAATCAGCCCCAGCATTTT
CDR3 protein: CASSESGGNQPQHF

clone size: NA
V gene: TRBV20-1
D gene: NA
J gene: TRBJ2-1
CDR3 DNA: TGCAGTGCTCTACAAGGGGGGGGCTTCCTCTACAATGAGCAGTTCTTC
CDR3 protein: CSALQGGGFLYNEQFF

clone size: NA
V gene: TRBV6-2/TRBV6-3
D gene: NA
J gene: TRBJ1-5
CDR3 DNA: TGTGCCAGCAGTTACGGGCACACCATGGGTAGCAATCAGCCCCAGCATTTT
CDR3 protein: CASSYGHTMGSNQPQHF

clone size: NA
V gene: TRBV27
D gene: NA
J gene: TRBJ1-2
CDR3 DNA: TGTGCCAGCAGTCCGTGGACAGCCCTAGGTGGCTACACCTTC
CDR3 protein: CASSPWTALGGYTF

clone size: NA
V gene: TRBV5-1
D gene: NA
J gene: TRBJ2-7
CDR3 DNA: TGCGCCAGCAGCTTGGAGGACCTCCGAAACGAGCAGTACTTC
CDR3 protein: CASSLEDLRNEQYF

clone size: NA
V gene: TRBV2
D gene: TRBD1
J gene: TRBJ1-2
CDR3 DNA: TGTGCCAGCAGTGTGGGGACAGGGGTTAACTATGGCTACACCTTC
CDR3 protein: CASSVGTGVNYGYTF

clone size: NA
V gene: TRBV7-9
D gene: TRBD1
J gene: TRBJ1-1
CDR3 DNA: TGTGCCAGCAGTTCCCAGGGGGAAGGGAACACTGAAGCTTTCTTT
CDR3 protein: CASSSQGEGNTEAFF

clone size: NA
V gene: TRBV20-1
D gene: NA
J gene: TRBJ2-3
CDR3 DNA: TGCAGTGCTGGAACTAACAGCTTACGCACAGATACGCAGTATTTT
CDR3 protein: CSAGTNSLRTDTQYF

clone size: NA
V gene: TRBV6-1
D gene: NA
J gene: TRBJ1-5
CDR3 DNA: TGTGCCAGCAGTGATAATCAGCCCCAGCATTTT
CDR3 protein: CASSDNQPQHF

clone size: NA
V gene: TRBV7-6
D gene: NA
J gene: TRBJ2-2
CDR3 DNA: TGTGCCAGCAGCGTGACGGATTCTAACACCGGGGAGCTGTTTTTT
CDR3 protein: CASSVTDSNTGELFF

clone size: NA
V gene: TRBV5-1
D gene: TRBD2
J gene: TRBJ2-1
CDR3 DNA: TGCGCCAGCAGCTTGGCCCTGGCTAGCGGGGCCTCGGAGCAGTTCTTC
CDR3 protein: CASSLALASGASEQFF

clone size: medium-sized
V gene: TRBV29-1
D gene: NA
J gene: TRBJ2-5
CDR3 DNA: TGCAGCGTTGTAGGGGGGGTTGGAGAGACCCAGTACTTC
CDR3 protein: CSVVGGVGETQYF

clone size: medium-sized
V gene: TRBV7-2
D gene: NA
J gene: TRBJ2-7
CDR3 DNA: TGTGCCAGCAGCGTTCGAGGAGGCCAGGAGCAGTACTTC
CDR3 protein: CASSVRGGQEQYF

clone size: NA
V gene: TRBV20-1
D gene: NA
J gene: TRBJ1-2
CDR3 DNA: TGCAGTGCTAGGGACATGATGGGAGGGGATGGCTACACCTTC
CDR3 protein: CSARDMMGGDGYTF

clone size: NA
V gene: TRBV7-2
D gene: NA
J gene: TRBJ2-7
CDR3 DNA: TGTGCCAGCAGCCTCAGGGAGCGGCACGAGCAGTACTTC
CDR3 protein: CASSLRERHEQYF

clone size: NA
V gene: TRBV25-1
D gene: TRBD1
J gene: TRBJ1-5
CDR3 DNA: TGTGCCAGCACCGGACAGGGGAGCAATCAGCCCCAGCATTTT
CDR3 protein: CASTGQGSNQPQHF

clone size: NA
V gene: TRBV5-4
D gene: TRBD2
J gene: TRBJ2-3
CDR3 DNA: TGTGCCAGCAGCACGGGGTCTAGCGGGGGGTTGAGCACAGATACGCAGTATTTT
CDR3 protein: CASSTGSSGGLSTDTQYF

clone size: NA
V gene: TRBV15
D gene: TRBD2
J gene: TRBJ2-5
CDR3 DNA: TGTGCCACCGCGCGGGAGTCAGTAGAGACCCAGTACTTC
CDR3 protein: CATARESVETQYF

clone size: NA
V gene: TRBV5-1
D gene: NA
J gene: TRBJ2-5
CDR3 DNA: TGCGCCAGCAGCACCTACAGGGGGGGTAGCGGGAGTGAGACCCAGTACTTC
CDR3 protein: CASSTYRGGSGSETQYF

clone size: few
V gene: TRBV19
D gene: TRBD2
J gene: TRBJ2-1
CDR3 DNA: TGTGCCAGTAGTCTTCTTCCCCCGGGACTAGCGGGTTCTAGCTCCTACAATGAGCAGTTCTTC
CDR3 protein: CASSLLPPGLAGSSSYNEQFF

clone size: NA
V gene: TRBV27
D gene: NA
J gene: TRBJ2-3
CDR3 DNA: TGTGCCAGCAGGGACTACCGCACAGATACGCAGTATTTT
CDR3 protein: CASRDYRTDTQYF

clone size: few
V gene: TRBV11-3
D gene: TRBD2
J gene: TRBJ2-3
CDR3 DNA: TGTGCCAGCAGCTTGGGACTAGCATCAGATACGCAGTATTTT
CDR3 protein: CASSLGLASDTQYF

clone size: few
V gene: TRBV19
D gene: NA
J gene: TRBJ2-5
CDR3 DNA: TGTGCCAGTAGCCAGCGGAGGCACCAAGAGACCCAGTACTTC
CDR3 protein: CASSQRRHQETQYF

clone size: NA
V gene: TRBV6-1
D gene: TRBD1
J gene: TRBJ1-2
CDR3 DNA: TGTGCCAGCAGTGGACAGGGGGCTTGGGGCTACACCTTC
CDR3 protein: CASSGQGAWGYTF

clone size: NA
V gene: TRBV12-3/TRBV12-4
D gene: NA
J gene: TRBJ1-5
CDR3 DNA: TGTGCCAGCAGTTTAGCGGCTGGGGGTTACAATCAGCCCCAGCATTTT
CDR3 protein: CASSLAAGGYNQPQHF

clone size: NA
V gene: TRBV20-1
D gene: NA
J gene: TRBJ2-7
CDR3 DNA: TGCAGTGTAAAGCGGTTAACCTACGAGCAGTACTTC
CDR3 protein: CSVKRLTYEQYF

clone size: NA
V gene: TRBV10-3
D gene: NA
J gene: TRBJ2-7
CDR3 DNA: TGTGCCATCAGTGAGTCGAGTTCCAGGGGCGAGACTAGCCTTCTACGAGTGCAGTACTTC
CDR3 protein: CAISESSSRGETSLLRVQYF

clone size: few
V gene: TRBV10-3
D gene: TRBD1
J gene: TRBJ1-5
CDR3 DNA: TGTGCCATCAGTGCGGACAGGGATCAGCCCCAGCATTTT
CDR3 protein: CAISADRDQPQHF

clone size: large
V gene: TRBV28
D gene: TRBD2
J gene: TRBJ2-5
CDR3 DNA: TGTGCCAGCAGCCTAGCGGGGGGACTAGGCCAAGAGACCCAGTACTTC
CDR3 protein: CASSLAGGLGQETQYF

clone size: few
V gene: TRBV7-3
D gene: NA
J gene: TRBJ1-1
CDR3 DNA: TGTGCCAGCAGTAAAAGAACCAGTTGGGAGATGAACACTGAAGCTTTCTTT
CDR3 protein: CASSKRTSWEMNTEAFF

clone size: NA
V gene: TRBV7-9
D gene: TRBD2
J gene: TRBJ2-3
CDR3 DNA: TGTGCCAGCAGTGGGACTAGCGGGAGAGGCACAGATACGCAGTATTTT
CDR3 protein: CASSGTSGRGTDTQYF

clone size: NA
V gene: TRBV2
D gene: NA
J gene: TRBJ1-6
CDR3 DNA: TGTGCCAGCACGGGAAATAATTCACCCCTCCACTTT
CDR3 protein: CASTGNNSPLHF

clone size: NA
V gene: TRBV15
D gene: NA
J gene: TRBJ1-1
CDR3 DNA: TGTGCCACCAGCAGAGATCCTCTGGGGGCGAACACTGAAGCTTTCTTT
CDR3 protein: CATSRDPLGANTEAFF

clone size: NA
V gene: TRBV19
D gene: NA
J gene: TRBJ1-2
CDR3 DNA: TGTGCCAGTAGTATATTGGGCACAGCAAACTATGGCTACACCTTC
CDR3 protein: CASSILGTANYGYTF

clone size: few
V gene: TRBV6-5
D gene: TRBD1
J gene: TRBJ1-3
CDR3 DNA: TGTGCCAGCAGTTATCGACAGGGAGGCACCATATATTTT
CDR3 protein: CASSYRQGGTIYF

clone size: NA
V gene: TRBV28
D gene: NA
J gene: TRBJ1-1
CDR3 DNA: TGTGCCAGCAGTCTGGGGGGCAGACAAAACACTGAAGCTTTCTTT
CDR3 protein: CASSLGGRQNTEAFF

clone size: NA
V gene: TRBV20-1
D gene: TRBD1
J gene: TRBJ1-5
CDR3 DNA: TGCAGTGCTAGGCAAGACAGGGGAACGGGAAATCAGCCCCAGCATTTT
CDR3 protein: CSARQDRGTGNQPQHF

clone size: NA
V gene: TRBV10-1
D gene: NA
J gene: TRBJ1-5
CDR3 DNA: TGCGCCAGCAGTGACAGCGGCAATCAGCCCCAGCATTTT
CDR3 protein: CASSDSGNQPQHF

clone size: NA
V gene: TRBV4-3
D gene: NA
J gene: TRBJ1-6
CDR3 DNA: TGCGCCAGCAGCTCCTCGGCGGGCCCAAGCCAGTCACCCCTCCACTTT
CDR3 protein: CASSSSAGPSQSPLHF

clone size: NA
V gene: TRBV20-1
D gene: TRBD2
J gene: TRBJ2-7
CDR3 DNA: TGCAGTGCTCCCGGGGGGGGCGCCTACGAGCAGTACTTC
CDR3 protein: CSAPGGGAYEQYF

clone size: NA
V gene: TRBV20-1
D gene: NA
J gene: TRBJ1-6
CDR3 DNA: TGCAGTGCTAGGACCGGGACGGATAATTCACCCCTCCACTTT
CDR3 protein: CSARTGTDNSPLHF

clone size: NA
V gene: TRBV11-2
D gene: TRBD1
J gene: TRBJ2-7
CDR3 DNA: TGTGCCAGCAGCTCCGGGACAGGGACCTACGAGCAGTACTTC
CDR3 protein: CASSSGTGTYEQYF

clone size: NA
V gene: TRBV23-1
D gene: NA
J gene: TRBJ2-7
CDR3 DNA: TGCGCCAGCAGTCAAGACAGTTACGAGCAGTACTTC
CDR3 protein: CASSQDSYEQYF

clone size: once
V gene: TRBV6-2/TRBV6-3
D gene: TRBD1
J gene: TRBJ1-2
CDR3 DNA: TGTGCCAGCAGCCCCCTGCGCCAGGGGGGAAACTATGGCTACACCTTC
CDR3 protein: CASSPLRQGGNYGYTF

clone size: few
V gene: TRBV11-2
D gene: TRBD1
J gene: TRBJ1-1
CDR3 DNA: TGTGCCAGCAGTCCTGGAAGCAGGGGGCTTGTCTTCCCCACTGAAGCTTTCTTT
CDR3 protein: CASSPGSRGLVFPTEAFF